This T cell receptor beta chain comes out of a study of blood T cell repertoires in COVID-19. About the research overall: The United States, Italy and Spain were the sources of the acute and convalescent COVID-19 samples. T cells, B-cell-depleted T cells, or PBMCs provided the cDNA or gDNA that served as material.

Profiled with immunoSEQ multiplex PCR; TCRdb holds only in-frame clones, not every one. There are around 270,000 clones in the sample; 80% to 90% occur only once, and about 3.4% lies in the top ten. V lost 2 bases to trimming and J lost 4 bases, with 6 bases between them. The CDR3 length is 12 residues. The chain has TRBV12-3 or TRBV12-4 and TRBJ2-7; D gene ambiguous. The specimen was PBMCs or T cells enriched from blood (not recorded which). This sequence originates from a woman aged 40 to 49 who had been exposed to COVID-19. CDR3 nucleotides: TGTGCCAGCAGTTTAATTAGATACGAGCAGTACTTC. Residues: CASSLIRYEQYF.